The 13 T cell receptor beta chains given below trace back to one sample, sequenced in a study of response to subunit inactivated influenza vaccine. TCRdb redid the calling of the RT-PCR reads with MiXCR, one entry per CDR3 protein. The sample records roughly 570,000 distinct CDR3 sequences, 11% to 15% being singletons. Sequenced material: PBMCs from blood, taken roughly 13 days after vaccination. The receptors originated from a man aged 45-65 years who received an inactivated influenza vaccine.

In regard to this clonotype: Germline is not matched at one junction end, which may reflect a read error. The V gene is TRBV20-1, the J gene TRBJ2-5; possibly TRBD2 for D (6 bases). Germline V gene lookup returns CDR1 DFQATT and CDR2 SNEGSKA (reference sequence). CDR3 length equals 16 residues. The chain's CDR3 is CSARELSGRRDETQYF. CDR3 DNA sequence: TGCAGTGCTCGAGAACTTAGCGGCAGACGTGATGAGACCCAGTACTTC.

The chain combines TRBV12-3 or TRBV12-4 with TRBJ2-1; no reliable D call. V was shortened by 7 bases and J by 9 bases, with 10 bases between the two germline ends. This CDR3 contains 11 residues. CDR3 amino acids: CASIFGFEQFF. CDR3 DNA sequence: TGTGCCAGCATTTTTGGATTTGAGCAGTTCTTC.

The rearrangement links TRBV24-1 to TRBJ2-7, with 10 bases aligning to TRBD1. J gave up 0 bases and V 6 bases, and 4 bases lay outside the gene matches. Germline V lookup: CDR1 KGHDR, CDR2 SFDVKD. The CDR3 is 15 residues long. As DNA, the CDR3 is TGTGCCACCAGTCCAAGGACAGGGGGCTCCTACGAGCAGTACTTC. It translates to CATSPRTGGSYEQYF.

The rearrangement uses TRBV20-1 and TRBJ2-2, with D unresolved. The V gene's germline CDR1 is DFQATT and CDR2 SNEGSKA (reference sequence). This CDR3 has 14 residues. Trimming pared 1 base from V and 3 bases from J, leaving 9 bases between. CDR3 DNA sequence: TGCAGTGCTAGAGGAGGACGCTACACCGGGGAGCTGTTTTTT. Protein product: CSARGGRYTGELFF.

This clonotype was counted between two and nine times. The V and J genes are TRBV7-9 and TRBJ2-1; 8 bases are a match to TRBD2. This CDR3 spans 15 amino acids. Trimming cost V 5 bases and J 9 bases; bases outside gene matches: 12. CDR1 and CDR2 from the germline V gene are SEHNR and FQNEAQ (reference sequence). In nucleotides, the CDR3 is TGTGCCAGCAGCCCCCCCACCGGGAGGGCAAGTGAGCAGTTCTTC. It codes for CASSPPTGRASEQFF.

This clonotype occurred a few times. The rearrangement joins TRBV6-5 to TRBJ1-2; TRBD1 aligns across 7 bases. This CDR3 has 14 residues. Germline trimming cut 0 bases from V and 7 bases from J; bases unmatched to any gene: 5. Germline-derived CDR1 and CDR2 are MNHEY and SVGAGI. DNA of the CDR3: TGTGCCAGCAGTTACTCGCAGGGGGTCGGTGGCTACACCTTC. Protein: CASSYSQGVGGYTF.

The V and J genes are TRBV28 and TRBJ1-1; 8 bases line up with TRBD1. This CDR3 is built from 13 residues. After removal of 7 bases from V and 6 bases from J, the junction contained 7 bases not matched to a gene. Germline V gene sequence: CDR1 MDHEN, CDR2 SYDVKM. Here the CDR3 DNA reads TGTGCCAGCACCAGACAGGGGTACGCTGAAGCTTTCTTT. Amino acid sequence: CASTRQGYAEAFF.

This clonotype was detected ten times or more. CDR3: CSVVGTGNTEAFF. For the CDR3, the DNA is TGCAGCGTTGTGGGGACAGGAAACACTGAAGCTTTCTTT. The J gene is TRBJ1-1, the V gene TRBV29-1; the match to TRBD1 covers 8 bases. Germline CDR1 and CDR2: SQVTM and ANQGSEA. Trimming cost V 4 bases and J 2 bases; bases outside gene matches: 3. This CDR3 is 13 amino acids long.

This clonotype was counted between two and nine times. The CDR3 nucleotides are TGCGCCAGCAGCCAAGACCCTGGCCCTGGAAACACCATATATTTT. Its translation: CASSQDPGPGNTIYF. V usage is TRBV4-1 and J usage is TRBJ1-3; D is ambiguous. The CDR3 is 15 amino acids. Trimming took 0 bases from V and 2 from J, leaving 8 bases between them. Looked up from germline, CDR1 is MGHRA and CDR2 is YSYEKL.

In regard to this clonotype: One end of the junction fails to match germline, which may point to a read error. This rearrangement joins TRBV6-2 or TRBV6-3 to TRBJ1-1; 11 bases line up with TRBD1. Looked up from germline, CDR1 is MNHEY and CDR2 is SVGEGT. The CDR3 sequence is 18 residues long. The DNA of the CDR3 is TGTGCCAGCAGTCCCCCAGCCCCTTCGACCGGGACAGGGGGTGAAGCTTTGTTT. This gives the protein CASSPPAPSTGTGGEALF.

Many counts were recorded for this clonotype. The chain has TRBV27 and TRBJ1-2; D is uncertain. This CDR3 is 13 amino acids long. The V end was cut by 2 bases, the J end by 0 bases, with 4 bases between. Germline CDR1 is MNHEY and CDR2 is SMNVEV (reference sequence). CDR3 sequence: CASSLVPNYGYTF. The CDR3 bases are TGTGCCAGCAGTTTAGTCCCTAACTATGGCTACACCTTC.

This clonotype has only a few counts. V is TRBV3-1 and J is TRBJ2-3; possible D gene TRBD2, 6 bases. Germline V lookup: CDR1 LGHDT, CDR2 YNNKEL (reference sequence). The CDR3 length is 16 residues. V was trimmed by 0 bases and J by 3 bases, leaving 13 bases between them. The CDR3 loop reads CASSQDAGRSTDTQYF. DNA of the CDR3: TGTGCCAGCAGCCAAGACGCGGGGCGAAGTACAGATACGCAGTATTTT.

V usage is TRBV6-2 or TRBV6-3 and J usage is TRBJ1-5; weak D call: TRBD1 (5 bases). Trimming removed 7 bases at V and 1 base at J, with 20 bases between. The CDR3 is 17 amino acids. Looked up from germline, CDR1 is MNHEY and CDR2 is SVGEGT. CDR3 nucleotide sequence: TGTGCCAGCACCCCGGGACTGTGGGGACGGAGCAATCAGCCCCAGCATTTT. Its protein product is CASTPGLWGRSNQPQHF.